The subject of this entry is one T cell receptor beta chain. The data stem from a study of radiation and T cells in renal cell carcinoma. TCRdb's table, derived via immunoSEQ multiplex PCR, lists solely in-frame clones and lacks some. The sample carries tens of thousands of clones, around 86% recorded once. Documented time point: blood 2 weeks post-SBRT. Treatment meaning: 15 Gy SBRT to primary tumor, nephrectomy 4 weeks later. There are 17 residues in the CDR3. The V gene's germline CDR1 is SGHAT and CDR2 FQDESV (reference sequence). V shed 3 bases, J shed 7 bases, and the junction held 13 bases outside the gene matches.

This specimen was blood, taken from a patient whose treatment included radiotherapy and nephrectomy. The sequence derives from a woman between 50 and 59 years old with renal cell carcinoma. This chain uses TRBV11-1 with TRBJ2-7, with 12 bases identical to TRBD2. This CDR3 is CASSFTSGRKSPGEQYF. In DNA form, the CDR3 reads TGTGCCAGCAGCTTCACTAGCGGGAGGAAAAGTCCGGGGGAGCAGTACTTC.